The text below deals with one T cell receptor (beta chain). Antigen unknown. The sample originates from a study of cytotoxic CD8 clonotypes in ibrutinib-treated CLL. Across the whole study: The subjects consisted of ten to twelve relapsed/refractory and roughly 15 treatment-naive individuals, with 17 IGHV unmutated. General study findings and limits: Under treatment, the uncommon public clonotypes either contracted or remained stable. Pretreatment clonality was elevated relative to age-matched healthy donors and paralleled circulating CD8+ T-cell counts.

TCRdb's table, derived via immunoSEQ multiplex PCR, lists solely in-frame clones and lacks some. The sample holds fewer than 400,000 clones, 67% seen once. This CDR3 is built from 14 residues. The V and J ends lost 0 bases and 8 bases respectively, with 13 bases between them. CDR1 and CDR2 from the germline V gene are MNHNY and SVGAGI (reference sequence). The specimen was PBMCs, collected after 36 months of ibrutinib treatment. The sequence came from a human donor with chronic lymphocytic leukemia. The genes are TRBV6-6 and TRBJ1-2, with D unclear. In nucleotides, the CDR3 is TGTGCCAGCAGTTACTCCGACGGTCGAGAGGGCTACACCTTC. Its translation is CASSYSDGREGYTF.